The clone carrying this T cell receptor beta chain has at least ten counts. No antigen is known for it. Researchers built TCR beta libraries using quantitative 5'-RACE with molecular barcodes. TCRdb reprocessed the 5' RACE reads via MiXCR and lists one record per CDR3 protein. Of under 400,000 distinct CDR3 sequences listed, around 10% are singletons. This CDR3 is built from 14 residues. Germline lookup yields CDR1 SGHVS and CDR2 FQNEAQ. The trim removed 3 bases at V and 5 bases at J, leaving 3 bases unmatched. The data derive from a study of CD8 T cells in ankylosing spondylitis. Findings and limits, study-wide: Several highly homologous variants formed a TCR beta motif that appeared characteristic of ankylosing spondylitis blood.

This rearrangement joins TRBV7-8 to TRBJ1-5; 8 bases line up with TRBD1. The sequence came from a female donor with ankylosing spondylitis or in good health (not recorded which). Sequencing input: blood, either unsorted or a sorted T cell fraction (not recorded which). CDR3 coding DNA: TGTGCCAGCAGCTTCGTGACAGGGGATCAGCCCCAGCATTTT. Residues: CASSFVTGDQPQHF.